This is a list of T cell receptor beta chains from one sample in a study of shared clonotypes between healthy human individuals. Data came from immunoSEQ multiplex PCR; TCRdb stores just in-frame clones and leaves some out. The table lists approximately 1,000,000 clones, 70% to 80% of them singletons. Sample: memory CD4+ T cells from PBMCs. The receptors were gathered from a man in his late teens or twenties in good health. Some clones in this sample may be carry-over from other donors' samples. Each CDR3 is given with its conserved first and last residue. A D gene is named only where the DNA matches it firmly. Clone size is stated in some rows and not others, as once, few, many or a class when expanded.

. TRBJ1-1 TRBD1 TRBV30 CAWSVKTGGLTEAFF TGTGCCTGGAGTGTCAAGACAGGGGGCCTTACTGAAGCTTTCTTT
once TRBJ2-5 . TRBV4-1 CASSSGRGGWETQYF TGCGCCAGCAGCAGCGGACGGGGCGGATGGGAGACCCAGTACTTC
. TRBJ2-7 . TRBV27 CASSLDPRYEQYF TGTGCCAGCAGTCTTGACCCGCGATACGAGCAGTACTTC
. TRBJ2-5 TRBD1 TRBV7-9 CASSPHPGQQETQYF TGTGCCAGCAGTCCTCATCCGGGACAGCAAGAGACCCAGTACTTC
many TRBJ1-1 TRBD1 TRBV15 CATSRDRGTGGNTEAFF TGTGCCACCAGCAGAGATCGGGGGACAGGGGGGAACACTGAAGCTTTCTTT
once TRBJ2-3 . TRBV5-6 CASAREPAPFTDTQYF TGTGCCAGCGCCCGGGAGCCTGCCCCATTCACAGATACGCAGTATTTT
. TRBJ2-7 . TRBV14 CASSTRIGAYSSYEQYF TGTGCCAGCAGCACCCGGATTGGGGCTTACAGCTCCTACGAGCAGTACTTC
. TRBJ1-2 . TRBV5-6 CASSTDTGGYTF TGTGCCAGCAGTACGGACACGGGGGGCTACACCTTC
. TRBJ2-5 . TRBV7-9 CASSSMGLQETQYF TGTGCCAGCAGCTCAATGGGTCTACAAGAGACCCAGTACTTC
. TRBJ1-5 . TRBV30 CASAVSSNQPQHF TGTGCTTCAGCGGTGAGCAGCAATCAGCCCCAGCATTTT
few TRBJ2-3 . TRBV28 CASSNGGVSTDTQYF TGTGCCAGCAGTAATGGCGGAGTGAGCACAGATACGCAGTATTTT
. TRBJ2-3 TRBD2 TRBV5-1 CASSKTSGTITDTQYF TGCGCCAGCAGCAAGACTAGCGGGACCATCACAGATACGCAGTATTTT
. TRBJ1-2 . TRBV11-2 CASSLGTGNYGYTF TGTGCCAGCAGCTTGGGGACCGGGAACTATGGCTACACCTTC
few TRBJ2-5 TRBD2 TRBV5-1 CASSSGLAGATGGETQYF TGCGCCAGCAGCTCCGGACTAGCGGGAGCAACCGGTGGAGAGACCCAGTACTTC
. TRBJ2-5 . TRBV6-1 CASSERWSGETQYF TGTGCCAGCAGTGAACGTTGGTCCGGCGAGACCCAGTACTTC
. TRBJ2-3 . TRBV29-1 CSTYGHSGDADTQYF TGCAGCACCTATGGCCATTCGGGGGACGCAGATACGCAGTATTTT